A single sample is the source of the 20 T cell receptor beta chains below, sequenced in a study of T cell changes during pregnancy in multiple sclerosis. Assay: immunoSEQ multiplex PCR; the TCRdb copy retains only in-frame clones and omits some. The sample holds over 7,000 clones; about 87% are singletons and the top ten take roughly 5.2%. Source: CD8+ T cells from peripheral blood mononuclear cells, taken in the first trimester of pregnancy. These TCRs come from a female donor in good health, enrolled as a control in a pregnancy study.

The chain combines TRBV30 with TRBJ1-1; 9 bases are shared with TRBD1. J lost 1 base, V lost 1 base, and 10 bases had no gene match. Germline-derived CDR1 and CDR2 are GTSNPN and SVGIG (reference sequence). The CDR3 spans 17 residues. The CDR3 region is CAWSAVQGAGKNTEAFF. In DNA form, the CDR3 reads TGTGCCTGGAGTGCCGTACAGGGGGCAGGGAAGAACACTGAAGCTTTCTTT. Filled out from reference TRBV30 and TRBJ1-1, the complete variable domain reads SQTIHQWPATLVQPVGSPLSLECTVEGTSNPNLYWYRQAAGRGLQLLFYSVGIGQISSEVPQNLSASRPQDRQFILSSKKLLLSDSGFYLCAWSAVQGAGKNTEAFFGQGTRLTVV.

The genes are TRBV6-4 and TRBJ2-2, with D possibly matching TRBD2 (5 bases). V lost 10 bases and J lost 0, with 12 bases in between. The CDR3 totals 14 residues. Germline lookup yields CDR1 MRHNA and CDR2 SNTAGT. CDR3 residues: CATRVRANTGELFF. Written as DNA, the CDR3 is TGTGCCACCCGCGTGAGGGCGAACACCGGGGAGCTGTTTTTT.

V gene TRBV5-1 combines with J gene TRBJ1-2; 7 bases align to TRBD1. Looked up from germline, CDR1 is SGHRS and CDR2 is YFSETQ. The CDR3 extends over 13 amino acids. With V trimmed by 1 base and J by 5 bases, 2 bases remained unmatched. This chain's CDR3 is CASSLWGQYGYTF. CDR3 sequence (DNA): TGCGCCAGCAGCTTGTGGGGACAGTATGGCTACACCTTC.

V is TRBV9 and J is TRBJ1-4; unclear D gene. From germline, CDR1 is SGDLS and CDR2 YYNGEE. Trimming took 6 bases from V and 10 from J, leaving 13 bases between them. This CDR3 has 12 residues. In nucleotides, the CDR3 is TGTGCCAGCAAAGGACGGGATGGAAAACTGTTTTTT. It specifies CASKGRDGKLFF.

This clone is medium-sized by share. This chain joins TRBV7-3 and TRBJ2-7, with 8 bases fitting TRBD2. The CDR3 length is 14 residues. Germline V gene data show CDR1 as SGHTA and CDR2 as FQGTGA. The trim removed 4 bases at V and 2 bases at J, leaving 4 bases unmatched. CDR3 region: CASSSGGLPYEQYF. CDR3 in DNA: TGTGCCAGCAGCTCGGGGGGGCTTCCCTACGAGCAGTACTTC.

CDR3: CATSRWGLAGERNEQFF. DNA of the CDR3: TGTGCCACCAGCAGATGGGGACTAGCGGGAGAGCGCAATGAGCAGTTCTTC. V usage is TRBV15 and J usage is TRBJ2-1; 14 nucleotides agree with TRBD2. V gave up 2 bases and J gave up 6 bases; unmatched junction bases: 6. Per germline, CDR1 LNHNV and CDR2 YYDKDF (reference sequence). This CDR3 has 17 amino acids.

The rearrangement uses TRBV5-1 and TRBJ2-5, with 8 bases that match TRBD2. The CDR3 has 16 residues. Trimming took 0 bases from V and 4 from J; bases not matched to a gene: 8. The V gene's germline CDR1 is SGHRS and CDR2 YFSETQ. CDR3 sequence: CASSLGPAGELETQYF. In nucleotides, the CDR3 is TGCGCCAGCAGCTTGGGGCCAGCGGGAGAACTAGAGACCCAGTACTTC.

This chain connects TRBV7-9 to TRBJ2-1, with TRBD1 as a possible D gene (5 bases). CDR1 and CDR2 from the germline V gene are SEHNR and FQNEAQ (reference sequence). CDR3 size: 15 residues. Trimming left V 3 bases short and J 3 bases short, with 12 bases between. CDR3 sequence (DNA): TGTGCCAGCAGCTTCGCAGACAGACTCTACAATGAGCAGTTCTTC. Translated: CASSFADRLYNEQFF. Using reference TRBV7-9 and TRBJ2-1 for the parts outside the CDR3, the full variable domain is DTGVSQNPRHKITKRGQNVTFRCDPISEHNRLYWYRQTLGQGPEFLTYFQNEAQLEKSRLLSDRFSAERPKGSFSTLEIQRTEQGDSAMYLCASSFADRLYNEQFFGPGTRLTVL.

J is TRBJ2-2 and V is TRBV7-9, with D hard to call. This CDR3 is 16 amino acids long. V lost 5 bases to trimming and J lost 1 base, with 14 bases between them. Germline CDR1 is SEHNR and CDR2 is FQNEAQ (reference sequence). The CDR3 nucleotides are TGTGCCAGCAGCGTTGCTGGCGGTAAGAACACCGGGGAGCTGTTTTTT. It is translated as CASSVAGGKNTGELFF.

The chain uses TRBV7-9 and TRBJ2-7, with TRBD1 identical over 7 bases. The ends lost 8 bases at V and 2 bases at J; junction bases unmatched: 9. CDR1 and CDR2 (germline): SEHNR, FQNEAQ (reference sequence). The CDR3 runs 14 residues. DNA of the CDR3: TGTGCCAGCCGTAGGGGGCCATCTCCCTACGAGCAGTACTTC. Its translation: CASRRGPSPYEQYF.

The chain uses TRBV30 and TRBJ1-2; 10 bases agree with TRBD1. This CDR3 spans 12 amino acids. Unmatched junction bases numbered 1, after V lost 5 bases and J lost 4 bases. Germline loops: CDR1 GTSNPN, CDR2 SVGIG (reference sequence). The CDR3 here is CAWGQGVYGYTF. CDR3 coding DNA: TGTGCCTGGGGACAGGGGGTCTATGGCTACACCTTC.

The chain joins TRBV10-2 to TRBJ2-7, with D uncertain. This CDR3 region has 14 residues. Germline V gives CDR1 WSHSY, CDR2 SAAADI. V was shortened by 3 bases and J by 2 bases, with 11 bases between the two germline ends. For the CDR3, the DNA is TGCGCCAGCAGTGACTGGTCGATAGCCTACGAGCAGTACTTC. Translation gives CASSDWSIAYEQYF.

This clone was seen just once. The chain's CDR3 is CASSLLAGSYNEQFF. DNA for the CDR3: TGTGCCAGCAGCCTTCTAGCGGGATCATACAATGAGCAGTTCTTC. The rearrangement joins TRBV7-3 to TRBJ2-1, with 9 bases identical to TRBD2. This CDR3 has 15 residues. V lost 5 bases to trimming and J lost 4 bases; unmatched junction nucleotides: 6. From germline, CDR1 is SGHTA and CDR2 FQGTGA. Looking up the rest from reference TRBV7-3 and TRBJ2-1 gives the full variable domain: GAGVSQTPSNKVTEKGKYVELRCDPISGHTALYWYRQSLGQGPEFLIYFQGTGAADDSGLPNDRFFAVRPEGSVSTLKIQRTERGDSAVYLCASSLLAGSYNEQFFGPGTRLTVL.

CDR3 in DNA: TGTGCCAGCAGTCTAGCGGGTCTCTCCTACGAGCAGTACTTC. Translation gives CASSLAGLSYEQYF. The V gene is TRBV28, the J gene TRBJ2-5, with 8 nucleotides matching TRBD2. The DNA end is more similar to TRBJ2-7, so the J call may be wrong. The CDR3 loop spans 14 amino acids. The germline V gene has CDR1 MDHEN and CDR2 SYDVKM.

The chain has TRBV6-4 and TRBJ1-1; possibly TRBD1 for D (5 bases). Per the germline V gene, CDR1 is MRHNA and CDR2 is SNTAGT. This CDR3 comprises 13 residues. V was shortened by 3 bases and J by 1 base, with 6 bases between the two germline ends. The CDR3 sequence is CASSEGENTEAFF. CDR3 bases: TGTGCCAGCAGTGAAGGGGAGAACACTGAAGCTTTCTTT.

DNA for the CDR3: TGTGCCATCAGTGAGAGGGGACAGCAGGCTAATCAGCCCCAGCATTTT. Translating it yields CAISERGQQANQPQHF. J is TRBJ1-5 and V is TRBV10-3, with TRBD1 identical over 7 bases. The germline V gene has CDR1 ENHRY and CDR2 SYGVKD. V gave up 2 bases and J gave up 4 bases; unmatched junction bases: 8. The CDR3 runs to 16 residues.

DNA of the CDR3: TGTGCCAGCAGTTTTCTCCGGGAGAGGCTATATGAGACCCAGTACTTC. Protein sequence: CASSFLRERLYETQYF. V and J are TRBV28 and TRBJ2-5; TRBD2 is a possible D gene (6 bases). V was cut by 3 bases and J by 5 bases, with 19 bases left in between. This CDR3 spans 16 amino acids. Germline loops: CDR1 MDHEN, CDR2 SYDVKM.

This chain links TRBV27 with TRBJ1-2; 10 nucleotides line up with TRBD1. This CDR3 is built from 13 residues. Trimming cost V 5 bases and J 6 bases; bases outside gene matches: 3. Germline V CDR1 and CDR2: MNHEY, SMNVEV (reference sequence). The CDR3 nucleotides are TGTGCCAGCAGTCCGACAGGGGGCAATGGCTACACCTTC. Protein product: CASSPTGGNGYTF.

The J gene is TRBJ2-2, the V gene TRBV7-3; a weak D match, TRBD2 (5 bases). Trimming pared 2 bases from V and 4 bases from J, leaving 14 bases between. The CDR3 runs to 16 residues. Germline V gene sequence: CDR1 SGHTA, CDR2 FQGTGA. The DNA for the CDR3 is TGTGCCAGCAGCTTACTCGGGGTGGGCGGCACCGGGGAGCTGTTTTTT. As protein: CASSLLGVGGTGELFF.

The CDR3 loop reads CASSSISQPQHF. CDR3 DNA sequence: TGTGCCAGCAGCTCCATTTCTCAGCCCCAGCATTTT. The chain recombines TRBV7-9 with TRBJ1-5; D gene unclear. Germline CDR1 SEHNR, CDR2 FQNEAQ (reference sequence). This CDR3 is built from 12 residues. V lost 4 bases to trimming and J lost 6 bases, with 7 bases between them.